Shown below are 22 T cell receptor beta chains from a single sample sequenced in a study of blood T cell repertoires in COVID-19. Produced via immunoSEQ multiplex PCR; TCRdb's table is partial and in-frame only. The sample has a few hundred thousand clones, roughly 85% seen once. Sequenced material: peripheral blood. The receptors here all came from a woman under 30 with acute or convalescent COVID-19.

This clone was detected ten times or more. This chain uses TRBV4-3 with TRBJ1-2, with D possibly being TRBD1 (5 bases). The CDR3 runs 15 residues. Trimming stripped 0 bases from V and 5 bases from J, with 13 bases between. Germline values: CDR1 LGHNA, CDR2 YSLEER. The CDR3 bases are TGCGCCAGCAGCCAAGATGGGGGGGGACGGTATGGCTACACCTTC. Its protein product is CASSQDGGGRYGYTF.

The genes are TRBV6-5 and TRBJ2-1, with D possibly being TRBD2 (6 bases). The length of the CDR3 is 12 residues. Trimming took 6 bases from V and 10 from J, leaving 13 bases between them. CDR1 is MNHEY and CDR2 is SVGAGI in the germline V gene. CDR3: CASSRGLLEQFF. DNA of the CDR3: TGTGCCAGCAGCCGGGGACTTTTGGAGCAGTTCTTC.

This sequence joins TRBV7-2 and TRBJ2-3; 13 bases line up with TRBD2. The CDR3 extends over 19 amino acids. With V trimmed by 5 bases and J by 0 bases, 11 bases remained unmatched. The germline V gene encodes CDR1 SGHTA and CDR2 FQGNSA. Here the CDR3 reads CASSLPRLAGGVSTDTQYF. In DNA form, the CDR3 reads TGTGCCAGCAGCCTCCCAAGACTAGCGGGAGGAGTTAGCACAGATACGCAGTATTTT.

The chain joins TRBV29-1 to TRBJ2-3; 11 bases are a match to TRBD2. With 7 bases clipped from V and 6 bases from J, the junction kept 9 bases outside the gene matches. The CDR3 contains 14 residues. The germline gives CDR1 SQVTM, CDR2 ANQGSEA. The CDR3 sequence is CSASLAGGGDTQYF. CDR3 DNA sequence: TGCAGCGCGTCGCTAGCGGGAGGTGGGGATACGCAGTATTTT.

This chain joins TRBV5-4 and TRBJ2-5; maybe TRBD1 (6 bases). CDR3 length: 14 amino acids. V was pared by 1 base and J by 5 bases, with 12 bases between. The V gene's germline CDR1 is SGHNT and CDR2 YYREEE (reference sequence). Written as DNA, the CDR3 is TGTGCCAGCAGCTTGACAGGGTGGGGGGAGACCCAGTACTTC. This encodes CASSLTGWGETQYF.

V usage is TRBV19 and J usage is TRBJ2-6; perhaps TRBD1 as D (6 bases). Germline-derived CDR1 and CDR2 are LNHDA and SQIVND (reference sequence). This CDR3 is built from 21 residues. Trimming removed 3 bases from V and 1 base from J, with 25 bases in between. The CDR3 loop reads CASSMRQGWEPRASGANVLTF. For the CDR3, the DNA is TGTGCCAGTAGTATGAGGCAGGGGTGGGAACCTCGGGCGTCTGGGGCCAACGTCCTGACTTTC.

This clone was detected once. The rearrangement uses TRBV3-1 (or the pseudogene TRBV3-2) and TRBJ2-7; 7 nucleotides line up with TRBD2. CDR3 length equals 13 residues. The V segment lost 4 bases and the J segment 6 bases; nucleotides outside the gene matches: 6. Germline CDR1 reads LGHDT; CDR2 reads YNNKEL (reference sequence). CDR3 DNA sequence: TGTGCCAGCAGCCCCAGGGACTACGGCGAGCAGTACTTC. Translated, it gives CASSPRDYGEQYF.

V usage is TRBV28 and J usage is TRBJ1-1; possible D gene TRBD1, 5 bases. This CDR3 is built from 17 residues. Germline assignment: CDR1 MDHEN and CDR2 SYDVKM. V shed 7 bases and J shed 1 base, with 22 bases lying between them. CDR3 sequence reads: CASNYIGGGRENTEAFF. The CDR3 coding sequence is TGTGCCAGCAATTACATTGGGGGAGGAAGAGAGAACACTGAAGCTTTCTTT.

This rearrangement joins TRBV10-1 to TRBJ2-1; D unclear. The CDR3 length is 13 residues. Per the germline V gene, CDR1 is WNHNN and CDR2 is SYGVQD (reference sequence). With 4 bases removed from V and 9 bases from J, the gap between germline ends came to 13 bases. CDR3 region: CASSAGMRLEQFF. CDR3 coding DNA: TGCGCCAGCAGTGCCGGAATGCGGCTTGAGCAGTTCTTC.

A single count supports this clone. V gene TRBV9 combines with J gene TRBJ1-6, with D hard to call. The V gene lost 0 bases and the J gene lost 14 bases, with 18 bases spanning the gap. The CDR3 is 15 residues long. Germline lookup yields CDR1 SGDLS and CDR2 YYNGEE. CDR3 residues: CASSVAPRSGFTLHF. The DNA of the CDR3 is TGTGCCAGCAGCGTAGCCCCCCGGTCGGGTTTTACCCTCCACTTT.

This rearrangement joins TRBV25-1 to TRBJ2-5; the match to TRBD2 covers 7 bases. This CDR3 comprises 15 residues. Per the germline V gene, CDR1 is MGHDK and CDR2 is SYGVNS. V was pared by 3 bases and J by 7 bases, with 11 bases of the junction left unmatched. CDR3 bases: TGTGCCAGCAGTGATCCTTGGGCGGGAGTGGGGACCCAGTACTTC. It encodes CASSDPWAGVGTQYF. The full variable domain, with the rest looked up from reference TRBV25-1 and TRBJ2-5, is EADIYQTPRYLVIGTGKKITLECSQTMGHDKMYWYQQDPGMELHLIHYSYGVNSTEKGDLSSESTVSRIRTEHFPLTLESARPSHTSQYLCASSDPWAGVGTQYFGPGTRLLVL.

DNA for the CDR3: TGTGCCAGCAGCCATCGACAGGGGGCATCCAACTATGGCTACACCTTC. Translated: CASSHRQGASNYGYTF. The chain links TRBV3-1 (or the pseudogene TRBV3-2) to TRBJ1-2, with TRBD1 matching 10 bases. The CDR3 loop spans 16 amino acids. Per germline, CDR1 LGHDT and CDR2 YNNKEL (reference sequence). Trimming removed 3 bases from V and 2 bases from J; junction bases left unmatched: 6.

This clone was seen only once. J is TRBJ1-3 and V is TRBV29-1, with D unresolved. This CDR3 has 14 amino acids. Trimming took 7 bases from V and 4 from J, leaving 17 bases between them. Germline-derived CDR1 and CDR2 are SQVTM and ANQGSEA. For the CDR3, the DNA is TGCAGCGCCGAATCGGGGTCCGGCGGAAACACCATATATTTT. Encoded protein: CSAESGSGGNTIYF.

The chain carries TRBV24-1 and TRBJ2-1; 9 positions agree with TRBD1. The CDR3 covers 16 residues. The V gene's germline CDR1 is KGHDR and CDR2 SFDVKD. Trimming at V came to 2 bases and at J to 2 bases, leaving 3 bases not matched to a gene. The CDR3 here is CATSDSRDRAYNEQFF. The CDR3 nucleotides read TGTGCCACCAGTGATTCCCGGGACAGGGCCTACAATGAGCAGTTCTTC.

This clone was observed a handful of times. V usage is TRBV28 and J usage is TRBJ2-5, with D possibly matching TRBD1 (5 bases). Per germline, CDR1 MDHEN and CDR2 SYDVKM. This CDR3 has 15 residues. V lost 1 base to trimming and J lost 1 base, with 10 bases between them. CDR3 in DNA: TGTGCCAGCAGTTTATTATCTACAGGCCAAGAGACCCAGTACTTC. It specifies CASSLLSTGQETQYF.

The chain uses TRBV19 and TRBJ2-7; D may be TRBD1 (5 bases). The ends were cut back, 3 bases at V and 0 bases at J, with 18 bases in the middle. Germline assignment: CDR1 LNHDA and CDR2 SQIVND (reference sequence). The CDR3 totals 17 residues. CDR3 region: CASSIALQGAGSYEQYF. CDR3 DNA: TGTGCCAGTAGTATCGCCCTCCAAGGGGCAGGCTCCTACGAGCAGTACTTC.

About this clone: At the DNA level, this CDR3 is encoded by other sequences in the same sample as well. The chain recombines TRBV19 with TRBJ2-3, with TRBD2 matching 12 bases. In germline, CDR1 is LNHDA, CDR2 SQIVND (reference sequence). The CDR3 totals 15 residues. V shed 9 bases and J 4 bases; nucleotides not matched to a gene: 8. The CDR3: CASSTSGSGPDTQYF. The CDR3 DNA reads as TGTGCCAGCTCGACTAGCGGGAGTGGGCCAGATACGCAGTATTTT.

This sequence joins TRBV5-1 and TRBJ1-2, with D perhaps matching TRBD1 (5 bases). Germline V gene lookup returns CDR1 SGHRS and CDR2 YFSETQ. The CDR3 is 13 residues long. V lost 2 bases and J 2 bases, leaving 7 bases between the germline ends. The CDR3 protein is CASSFGGNYGYTF. CDR3 DNA sequence: TGCGCCAGCAGCTTTGGGGGGAACTATGGCTACACCTTC.

V and J are TRBV2 and TRBJ1-5; D perhaps matches TRBD1 (5 bases). V was trimmed by 2 bases and J by 16 bases, leaving 18 bases between them. The CDR3 is made up of 13 amino acids. The V gene's germline CDR1 is SNHLY and CDR2 FYNNEI. In DNA, the CDR3 is TGTGCCAGCAGTGAAATAGGAGACAGCGCGCAACATTTT. Its translation is CASSEIGDSAQHF.

This clone was detected only once. This chain joins TRBV5-5 and TRBJ2-1; D not certain. V lost 1 base, J lost 9 bases, and 8 bases lay in between. This CDR3 is 12 amino acids long. Germline V gene data show CDR1 as SGHKS and CDR2 as YYEKEE (reference sequence). The CDR3 loop reads CASSLQFIEQFF. CDR3 bases: TGTGCCAGCAGCTTGCAGTTTATTGAGCAGTTCTTC.

This clone is a singleton in its sample. The chain couples TRBV12-3 or TRBV12-4 to TRBJ1-1, with D possibly being TRBD1 (6 bases). V was trimmed by 2 bases and J by 6 bases, leaving 10 bases between them. The CDR3 extends over 13 amino acids. CDR3 residues: CASSLRGGAEAFF. CDR3 DNA sequence: TGTGCCAGCAGTTTAAGGGGGGGAGCTGAAGCTTTCTTT.

The V call is TRBV27, the J call TRBJ2-7, with 11 bases aligning to TRBD2. The V and J ends lost 2 bases and 4 bases, in that order; junction bases with no gene match: 10. The length of the CDR3 is 17 residues. The germline gives CDR1 MNHEY, CDR2 SMNVEV (reference sequence). CDR3 in DNA: TGTGCCAGCAGTTTACTTCGAGTAGCGGGAGGGATATACGAGCAGTACTTC. It encodes CASSLLRVAGGIYEQYF.